One and the same sample provided the 21 T cell receptor beta chains below, sequenced in a study of human T cells and chemical hapten exposure. Time point here: patch test 1, 2 weeks after DPC sensitization. Specified treatment: therapeutic diphenylcyclopropenone sensitization with weekly scalp DPC. TCRdb re-called the RACE reads with MiXCR, one entry per CDR3 protein. The sample comprises some 200,000 distinct CDR3 sequences, about a fifth of which are singletons, and about 7% rests with the top ten. The material was whole blood, obtained in connection with sensitization to the hapten diphenylcyclopropenone (DPC). These receptors came from a woman in her forties or fifties with alopecia areata. Some clones in this sample may be carry-over from other donors' samples.

In this sample, this clonotype turned up a few times. The chain employs TRBV20-1 and TRBJ2-1, with D unclear. Germline V lookup: CDR1 DFQATT, CDR2 SNEGSKA (reference sequence). This CDR3 has 15 residues. V lost 0 bases and J 3 bases, leaving 12 bases between the germline ends. CDR3 bases: TGCAGTGCTAGAGATCTCGAACGCTTCTACAATGAGCAGTTCTTC. Its translation is CSARDLERFYNEQFF.

The chain has TRBV29-1 and TRBJ2-7; possibly TRBD1 for D (6 bases). V gave up 5 bases and J gave up 1 base, with 15 bases separating them. Germline CDR1 reads SQVTM; CDR2 reads ANQGSEA. This CDR3 has 14 amino acids. The CDR3 loop is CSVRKQGASYEQYF. Here the CDR3 DNA reads TGCAGCGTTCGTAAACAGGGCGCTTCCTACGAGCAGTACTTC.

Only a few counts were recorded for this clonotype. The rearrangement joins TRBV29-1 to TRBJ1-2; TRBD1 might be the D (6 bases). Germline V gene lookup returns CDR1 SQVTM and CDR2 ANQGSEA. V dropped 6 bases and J dropped 0 bases, with 11 bases sitting between them. The CDR3 has 13 residues. The CDR3 DNA reads TGCAGCGTGGACAGTCCCACTAACTATGGCTACACCTTC. This encodes CSVDSPTNYGYTF.

The genes are TRBV5-1 and TRBJ1-6, with TRBD1 as a possible D gene (5 bases). The V and J ends lost 4 bases and 5 bases respectively, with 16 bases between them. In germline, CDR1 is SGHRS, CDR2 YFSETQ. CDR3 length equals 16 residues. DNA for the CDR3: TGCGCCAGCAGCACGGACGGGACCGGTAATAATTCACCCCTCCACTTT. Translation gives CASSTDGTGNNSPLHF.

Only a few counts were recorded for this clonotype. The V and J genes are TRBV7-9 and TRBJ2-3; 9 nucleotides match TRBD2. Trimming cost V 5 bases and J 7 bases; bases outside gene matches: 16. The CDR3 covers 17 residues. Germline V gene sequence: CDR1 SEHNR, CDR2 FQNEAQ (reference sequence). Here the CDR3 reads CASSGEAGGRAWHTQYF. For the CDR3, the DNA is TGTGCCAGCAGCGGGGAGGCGGGCGGGAGGGCCTGGCATACGCAGTATTTT.

This clonotype was seen more than once but under ten times. V gene TRBV4-1 combines with J gene TRBJ2-2, with a possible D match to TRBD2 (6 bases). In germline, CDR1 is MGHRA, CDR2 YSYEKL. CDR3 length equals 19 residues. V was cut by 4 bases and J by 4 bases, with 25 bases left in between. Written as DNA, the CDR3 is TGCGCCAGCAGCCGAGTCAGGCTAGGAGGGTCGCTCGGCACCGGGGAGCTGTTTTTT. As protein: CASSRVRLGGSLGTGELFF.

The chain links TRBV20-1 to TRBJ2-1; D may be TRBD2 (6 bases). Germline V lookup: CDR1 DFQATT, CDR2 SNEGSKA (reference sequence). With 0 bases removed from V and 5 bases from J, the gap between germline ends came to 17 bases. CDR3 length: 16 amino acids. Here the CDR3 DNA reads TGCAGTGCTAGAGATCGCAGGAGGGCCGGAGACAATGAGCAGTTCTTC. Its translation is CSARDRRRAGDNEQFF.

V gene TRBV20-1 combines with J gene TRBJ2-1, with TRBD2 matching 12 bases. Per germline, CDR1 DFQATT and CDR2 SNEGSKA (reference sequence). Losses at the gene ends were 4 bases for V and 8 bases for J; bases not matched to a gene: 9. The CDR3 length is 15 residues. As DNA, the CDR3 is TGCAGTGCTACACAGACTAGCGGGAGAGACGATGAGCAGTTCTTC. This codes for CSATQTSGRDDEQFF.

This clonotype has at least ten counts. The rearrangement uses TRBV14 and TRBJ2-7; D uncertain. This CDR3 is 12 amino acids long. The germline V gene encodes CDR1 SGHDN and CDR2 FVKESK. Trimming removed 1 base from V and 6 bases from J, with 7 bases in between. The CDR3 protein is CASSQVHIEQYF. The CDR3 DNA sequence: TGTGCCAGCAGCCAAGTGCATATCGAGCAGTACTTC.

This clonotype was seen only a few times. The genes are TRBV7-9 and TRBJ1-1, with 7 bases fitting TRBD1. V lost 5 bases, J lost 5 bases, and 23 bases stayed unmatched. Germline V gene lookup returns CDR1 SEHNR and CDR2 FQNEAQ (reference sequence). The length of the CDR3 is 19 residues. The CDR3 loop reads CASSQLLGGTAQSLTEAFF. The CDR3 DNA sequence: TGTGCCAGCAGCCAACTTCTGGGTGGGACAGCCCAGAGCTTAACTGAAGCTTTCTTT.

The chain is built from TRBV11-1 and TRBJ2-3; TRBD2 might be the D (5 bases). There are 15 residues in the CDR3. Germline lookup yields CDR1 SGHAT and CDR2 FQDESV (reference sequence). Trimming removed 0 bases at V and 1 base at J, with 8 bases between. CDR3 in amino acids: CASSLASGRTDTQYF. For the CDR3, the DNA is TGTGCCAGCAGCTTAGCGAGCGGACGCACAGATACGCAGTATTTT.

The genes are TRBV7-9 and TRBJ2-3; D gene ambiguous. There are 14 residues in the CDR3. Germline lookup yields CDR1 SEHNR and CDR2 FQNEAQ (reference sequence). With 1 base removed from V and 3 bases from J, the gap between germline ends came to 8 bases. The CDR3 bases are TGTGCCAGCAGCTTAGTTGGCGATACAGATACGCAGTATTTT. Translating gives CASSLVGDTDTQYF.

There are a few counts of this clonotype. Here the CDR3 reads CASSLTAAPNTEAFF. The CDR3 DNA sequence: TGTGCCAGCAGTTTAACGGCAGCTCCGAACACTGAAGCTTTCTTT. This rearrangement joins TRBV12-3 or TRBV12-4 to TRBJ1-1; D remains ambiguous. The CDR3 is made up of 15 amino acids. V lost 2 bases to trimming and J lost 1 base, with 11 bases between them.

V gene TRBV7-9 combines with J gene TRBJ1-4; D possibly corresponds to TRBD1 (5 bases). This CDR3 is built from 14 residues. Germline-derived CDR1 and CDR2 are SEHNR and FQNEAQ (reference sequence). V gave up 6 bases and J gave up 7 bases, with 15 bases separating them. CDR3 in amino acids: CASRASGQSEKLFF. CDR3 coding DNA: TGTGCCAGCAGAGCATCAGGACAATCTGAAAAACTGTTTTTT.

This clonotype has only a few counts. The chain employs TRBV20-1 and TRBJ2-5; no reliable D call. The CDR3 has 14 residues. Trimming removed 6 bases at V and 1 base at J, with 15 bases between. Per germline, CDR1 DFQATT and CDR2 SNEGSKA (reference sequence). The CDR3 DNA follows: TGCAGTGCCCTCCCGGCTAGAGCCCAAGAGACCCAGTACTTC. Translating it yields CSALPARAQETQYF.

The J gene is TRBJ2-1, the V gene TRBV5-4, with 10 bases identical to TRBD1. Per the germline V gene, CDR1 is SGHNT and CDR2 is YYREEE (reference sequence). The V segment lost 4 bases and the J segment 8 bases; nucleotides outside the gene matches: 3. The CDR3 loop spans 13 amino acids. CDR3 sequence reads: CASSKTGGDEQFF. CDR3 bases: TGTGCCAGCAGCAAGACAGGGGGCGATGAGCAGTTCTTC. The full variable domain, rest sourced from reference TRBV5-4 and TRBJ2-1, is ETGVTQSPTHLIKTRGQQVTLRCSSQSGHNTVSWYQQALGQGPQFIFQYYREEENGRGNFPPRFSGLQFPNYSSELNVNALELDDSALYLCASSKTGGDEQFFGPGTRLTVL.

This clonotype was seen a handful of times. This chain joins TRBV29-1 and TRBJ2-5; D is unresolved. Looked up from germline, CDR1 is SQVTM and CDR2 is ANQGSEA. V was shortened by 0 bases and J by 3 bases, with 8 bases between the two germline ends. The CDR3 runs to 13 residues. The CDR3, as DNA: TGCAGCGTTGAAGAGGTGGCGAAAGAGACCCAGTACTTC. Translating it yields CSVEEVAKETQYF.

This clonotype was observed a handful of times. This sequence joins TRBV6-1 and TRBJ2-3; 7 bases line up with TRBD1. Per the germline V gene, CDR1 is MNHNS and CDR2 is SASEGT. The CDR3 loop spans 14 amino acids. The ends lost 10 bases at V and 2 bases at J; junction bases unmatched: 9. CDR3 nucleotides: TGTGCCATCCCCCGGGACAGCCACACAGATACGCAGTATTTT. It translates to CAIPRDSHTDTQYF.

This rearrangement joins TRBV12-3 or TRBV12-4 to TRBJ2-5; no clear D. V was shortened by 6 bases and J by 5 bases, with 19 bases between the two germline ends. The CDR3 spans 15 residues. CDR3 sequence: CASSGPMLDVETQYF. The CDR3, as DNA: TGTGCCAGCAGCGGTCCCATGCTAGACGTGGAGACCCAGTACTTC.

This clonotype showed up just a few times. V usage is TRBV9 and J usage is TRBJ1-2; D ambiguous. V was cut by 0 bases and J by 8 bases, with 8 bases left in between. CDR1 is SGDLS, CDR2 YYNGEE, per germline. The CDR3 contains 12 residues. The CDR3 DNA reads as TGTGCCAGCAGCGTAGCTACGGAGGGCTACACCTTC. Translation: CASSVATEGYTF. The variable domain in full, completed from reference TRBV9 and TRBJ1-2, reads DSGVTQTPKHLITATGQRVTLRCSPRSGDLSVYWYQQSLDQGLQFLIQYYNGEERAKGNILERFSAQQFPDLHSELNLSSLELGDSALYFCASSVATEGYTFGSGTRLTVV.

The chain joins TRBV5-1 to TRBJ1-1; 8 positions agree with TRBD1. This CDR3 comprises 14 residues. CDR1 is SGHRS, CDR2 YFSETQ, per germline. V gave up 4 bases and J gave up 3 bases; unmatched junction bases: 5. CDR3 protein: CASSPDRVYTEAFF. The DNA for the CDR3 is TGCGCCAGCAGCCCGGACAGGGTTTACACTGAAGCTTTCTTT.